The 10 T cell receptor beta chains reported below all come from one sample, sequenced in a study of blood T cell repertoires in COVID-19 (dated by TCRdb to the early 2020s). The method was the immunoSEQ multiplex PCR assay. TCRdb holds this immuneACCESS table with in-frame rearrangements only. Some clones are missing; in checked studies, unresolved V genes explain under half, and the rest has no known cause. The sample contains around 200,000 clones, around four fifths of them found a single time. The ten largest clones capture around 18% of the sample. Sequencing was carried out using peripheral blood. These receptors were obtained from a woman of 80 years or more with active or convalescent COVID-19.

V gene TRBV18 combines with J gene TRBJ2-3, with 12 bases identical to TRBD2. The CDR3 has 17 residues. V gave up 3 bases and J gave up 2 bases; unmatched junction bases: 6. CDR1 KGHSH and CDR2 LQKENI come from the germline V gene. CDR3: CASSPRLAGDDTDTQYF. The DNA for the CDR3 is TGTGCCAGCTCACCCCGACTAGCGGGGGACGACACAGATACGCAGTATTTT.

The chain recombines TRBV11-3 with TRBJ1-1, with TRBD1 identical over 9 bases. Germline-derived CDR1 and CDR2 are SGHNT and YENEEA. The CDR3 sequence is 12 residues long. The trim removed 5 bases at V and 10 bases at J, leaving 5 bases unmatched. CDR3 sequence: CASSPGTGRAFF. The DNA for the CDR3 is TGTGCCAGCAGCCCCGGGACAGGGAGAGCTTTCTTT.

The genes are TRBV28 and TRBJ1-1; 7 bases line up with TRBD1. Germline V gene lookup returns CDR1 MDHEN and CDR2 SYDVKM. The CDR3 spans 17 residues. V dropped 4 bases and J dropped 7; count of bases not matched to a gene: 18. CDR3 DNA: TGTGCCAGCAGTTCCGATCGGGACAGATACTTCCCAAGTGAAGCTTTCTTT. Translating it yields CASSSDRDRYFPSEAFF.

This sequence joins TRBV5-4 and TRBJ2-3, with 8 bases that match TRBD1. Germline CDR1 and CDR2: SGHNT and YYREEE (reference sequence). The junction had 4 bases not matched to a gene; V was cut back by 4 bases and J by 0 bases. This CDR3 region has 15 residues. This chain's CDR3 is CASSPGTGSTDTQYF. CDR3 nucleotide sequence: TGTGCCAGCAGCCCGGGGACAGGCAGCACAGATACGCAGTATTTT. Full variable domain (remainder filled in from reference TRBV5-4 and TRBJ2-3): ETGVTQSPTHLIKTRGQQVTLRCSSQSGHNTVSWYQQALGQGPQFIFQYYREEENGRGNFPPRFSGLQFPNYSSELNVNALELDDSALYLCASSPGTGSTDTQYFGPGTRLTVL.

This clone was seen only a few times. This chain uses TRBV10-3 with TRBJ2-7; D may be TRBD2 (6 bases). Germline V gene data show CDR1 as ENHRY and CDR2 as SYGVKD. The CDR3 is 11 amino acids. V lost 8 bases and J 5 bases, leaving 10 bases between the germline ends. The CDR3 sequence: CAIGLQDEQYF. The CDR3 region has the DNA TGTGCCATCGGACTACAAGACGAGCAGTACTTC.

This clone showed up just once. CDR3 in amino acids: CASSYAQGNQPQHF. For the CDR3, the DNA is TGTGCCAGCAGTTATGCACAGGGGAATCAGCCCCAGCATTTT. The chain is built from TRBV6-5 and TRBJ1-5; 7 positions agree with TRBD1. The length of the CDR3 is 14 residues. Germline-derived CDR1 and CDR2 are MNHEY and SVGAGI. V gave up 3 bases and J gave up 4 bases; unmatched junction bases: 3.

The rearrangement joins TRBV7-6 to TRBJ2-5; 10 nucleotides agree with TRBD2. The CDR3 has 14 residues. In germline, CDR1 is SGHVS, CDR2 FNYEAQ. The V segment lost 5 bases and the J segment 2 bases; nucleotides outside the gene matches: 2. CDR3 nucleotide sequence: TGTGCCAGCAGCCGGACTAGCGGACAAGAGACCCAGTACTTC. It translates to CASSRTSGQETQYF.

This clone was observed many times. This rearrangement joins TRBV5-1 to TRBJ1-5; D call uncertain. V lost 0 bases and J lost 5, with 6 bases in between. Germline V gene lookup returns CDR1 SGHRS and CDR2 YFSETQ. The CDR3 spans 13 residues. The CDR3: CASSLAIDQPQHF. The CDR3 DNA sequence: TGCGCCAGCAGCTTGGCCATAGATCAGCCCCAGCATTTT.

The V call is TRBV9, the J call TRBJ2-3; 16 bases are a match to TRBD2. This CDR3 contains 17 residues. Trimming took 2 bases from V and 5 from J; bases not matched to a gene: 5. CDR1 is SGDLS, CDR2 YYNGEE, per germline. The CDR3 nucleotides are TGTGCCAGCAGCGTTGGGACTAGCGGGGGGGCCAAAGATACGCAGTATTTT. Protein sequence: CASSVGTSGGAKDTQYF.

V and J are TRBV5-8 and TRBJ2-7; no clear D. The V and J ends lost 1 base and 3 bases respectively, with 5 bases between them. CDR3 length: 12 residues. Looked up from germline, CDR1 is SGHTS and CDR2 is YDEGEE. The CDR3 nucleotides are TGTGCCAGCAGCTTGTCGGGCTACGAGCAGTACTTC. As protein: CASSLSGYEQYF.